These 32 T cell receptor beta chains share one sample of origin, sequenced in a study of cytomegalovirus exposure and HLA in healthy donors. Profiling relied on immunoSEQ multiplex PCR, and the TCRdb table lists in-frame clones only, not all of them. The sample comprises under 150,000 clones, 85% to 90% of which are singletons, and roughly 9% rests with the top ten. The material sequenced was PBMCs. The receptors stem from a man aged 18 to 30 in good health and CMV-seropositive.

This chain connects TRBV7-9 to TRBJ2-1; D gene uncertain. The CDR3 contains 12 residues. Germline CDR1 and CDR2: SEHNR and FQNEAQ (reference sequence). V was pared by 5 bases and J by 7 bases, with 9 bases between. Here the CDR3 DNA reads TGTGCCAGCAGCGAGACGGGTAATGAGCAGTTCTTC. This translates into CASSETGNEQFF.

This sequence joins TRBV10-1 and TRBJ2-5, with TRBD2 matching over 7 bases. Germline CDR1 is WNHNN and CDR2 is SYGVQD (reference sequence). This CDR3 comprises 14 residues. With V trimmed by 1 base and J by 4 bases, 3 bases remained unmatched. The CDR3 DNA reads as TGCGCCAGCAGTGAGTTCGGACTAGGAGAGACCCAGTACTTC. Its protein is CASSEFGLGETQYF.

CDR3: CASSQQGYNEQFF. The CDR3, as DNA: TGTGCCAGCAGCCAACAGGGTTACAATGAGCAGTTCTTC. This chain joins TRBV9 and TRBJ2-1; perhaps TRBD1 as D (6 bases). In germline, CDR1 is SGDLS, CDR2 YYNGEE. The CDR3 loop spans 13 amino acids. Trimming took off 4 bases at V and 4 bases at J, with 9 bases between the two ends.

The chain uses TRBV9 and TRBJ2-5, with 11 bases that match TRBD1. Germline V gives CDR1 SGDLS, CDR2 YYNGEE. The junction had 5 bases not matched to a gene; V was cut back by 3 bases and J by 4 bases. The length of the CDR3 is 15 residues. DNA for the CDR3: TGTGCCAGCAGCGCCTGGACAGGGGGCGTAGAGACCCAGTACTTC. Amino acid sequence: CASSAWTGGVETQYF.

The CDR3 sequence: CASSKLGWEQYF. The CDR3 coding sequence is TGTGCCAGCAGCAAACTAGGATGGGAGCAGTACTTC. The chain combines TRBV7-2 with TRBJ2-7; possible D gene TRBD2, 5 bases. CDR3 length: 12 residues. Looked up from germline, CDR1 is SGHTA and CDR2 is FQGNSA. Deletions cut 5 bases from V and 7 bases from J, with 12 bases between.

This chain connects TRBV19 to TRBJ2-7; TRBD1 matches at 7 bases. V was clipped by 1 base and J by 0 bases; unmatched bases: 9. This CDR3 region has 17 residues. Germline loops: CDR1 LNHDA, CDR2 SQIVND (reference sequence). The CDR3: CASSIVGDSLPSYEQYF. The CDR3 DNA reads as TGTGCCAGTAGTATAGTAGGGGACAGCCTACCCTCCTACGAGCAGTACTTC.

The chain is built from TRBV9 and TRBJ2-5; TRBD2 aligns across 10 bases. The CDR3 consists of 15 residues. J lost 1 base, V lost 2 bases, and 2 bases had no gene match. Germline loops: CDR1 SGDLS, CDR2 YYNGEE. CDR3 in DNA: TGTGCCAGCAGCGTTACTAGCGGGATCCAAGAGACCCAGTACTTC. Translated: CASSVTSGIQETQYF.

This sequence joins TRBV6-4 and TRBJ2-7, with a possible D match to TRBD1 (6 bases). Trimming removed 5 bases from V and 3 bases from J, with 11 bases in between. Germline CDR1 and CDR2: MRHNA and SNTAGT. This CDR3 has 13 amino acids. The CDR3 reads CASSLIGGYEQYF. The CDR3 DNA sequence: TGTGCCAGCAGTTTAATAGGGGGCTACGAGCAGTACTTC.

V is TRBV2 and J is TRBJ2-5; 9 bases are shared with TRBD2. V shed 5 bases, J shed 4 bases, and the junction held 8 bases outside the gene matches. This CDR3 has 15 amino acids. Germline values: CDR1 SNHLY, CDR2 FYNNEI. In nucleotides, the CDR3 is TGTGCCAGCAGTCTCCGACTAGCGGTCGGAGAGACCCAGTACTTC. This codes for CASSLRLAVGETQYF.

This clone came up once. The rearrangement links TRBV18 to TRBJ2-3; 8 nucleotides line up with TRBD2. Germline V gene sequence: CDR1 KGHSH, CDR2 LQKENI. The junction had 4 bases not matched to a gene; V was cut back by 4 bases and J by 1 base. CDR3 size: 15 residues. The CDR3, as DNA: TGTGCCAGCTCACTTAGCGGGAAAGGCACAGATACGCAGTATTTT. This translates into CASSLSGKGTDTQYF.

This clone was found once. J is TRBJ2-1 and V is TRBV6-1, with D unresolved. Germline CDR1 and CDR2: MNHNS and SASEGT. The V end lost 4 bases, the J end lost 0 bases, and 16 bases lay between the germline ends. This CDR3 comprises 17 residues. The CDR3 DNA follows: TGTGCCAGCAGTGGTCACCTCGTTCCGAGCTCCTACAATGAGCAGTTCTTC. Protein sequence: CASSGHLVPSSYNEQFF.

The rearrangement links TRBV11-2 to TRBJ2-1, with 10 bases identical to TRBD2. With 10 bases clipped from V and 4 bases from J, the junction kept 10 bases outside the gene matches. The CDR3 length is 15 residues. From germline, CDR1 is SGHAT and CDR2 FQNNGV. CDR3 DNA sequence: TGTGCCACTTCTAGCGGGAGCAACTCTTACAATGAGCAGTTCTTC. Protein product: CATSSGSNSYNEQFF.

The rearrangement uses TRBV6-5 and TRBJ1-1; possible D gene TRBD1, 6 bases. The germline V gene encodes CDR1 MNHEY and CDR2 SVGAGI. The CDR3 totals 11 residues. Trimming left V 6 bases short and J 5 bases short, with 7 bases between. DNA of the CDR3: TGTGCCAGCAGCAGGGGTACTGAAGCTTTCTTT. It encodes CASSRGTEAFF.

The chain links TRBV6-6 to TRBJ1-5; TRBD1 matches at 10 bases. From germline, CDR1 is MNHNY and CDR2 SVGAGI (reference sequence). The CDR3 is 14 residues long. The trim removed 10 bases at V and 0 bases at J, leaving 3 bases unmatched. CDR3 nucleotides: TGTGCCACAGGGACAGGGGATAGCAATCAGCCCCAGCATTTT. It encodes CATGTGDSNQPQHF.

The chain combines TRBV7-9 with TRBJ2-7; 9 bases are shared with TRBD1. Looked up from germline, CDR1 is SEHNR and CDR2 is FQNEAQ (reference sequence). This CDR3 has 15 residues. J lost 4 bases, V lost 0 bases, and 4 bases had no gene match. CDR3 bases: TGTGCCAGCAGCTTAGCACAGGGGGCGAGGTACGAGCAGTACTTC. This sequence encodes CASSLAQGARYEQYF.

The chain is built from TRBV10-2 and TRBJ1-1; 8 bases align to TRBD1. There are 15 residues in the CDR3. CDR1 and CDR2 (germline): WSHSY, SAAADI. Trimming took 4 bases from V and 1 from J; bases not matched to a gene: 5. In DNA, the CDR3 is TGCGCCAGCAGTGTCCACGACAGGGGGAACACTGAAGCTTTCTTT. Translated: CASSVHDRGNTEAFF.

The V gene is TRBV2, the J gene TRBJ2-1; 8 bases are a match to TRBD2. V lost 6 bases, J lost 0 bases, and 13 bases stayed unmatched. The CDR3 runs to 18 residues. From germline, CDR1 is SNHLY and CDR2 FYNNEI. The CDR3 region is CASRASGVAGSSYNEQFF. The CDR3 region has the DNA TGTGCCAGCAGGGCTTCTGGTGTAGCGGGGAGCTCCTACAATGAGCAGTTCTTC.

This clone was picked up one time. The J gene is TRBJ2-2, the V gene TRBV25-1; tentative D call: TRBD2 (6 bases). Trimming removed 11 bases from V and 5 bases from J, with 18 bases in between. The CDR3 totals 14 residues. Germline assignment: CDR1 MGHDK and CDR2 SYGVNS. This CDR3 reads CASASGDITGELFF. The CDR3 coding sequence is TGTGCCTCCGCTTCGGGGGATATAACCGGGGAGCTGTTTTTT.

The chain has TRBV4-1 and TRBJ2-1; 7 nucleotides align to TRBD2. V trimming: 0 bases; J trimming: 6 bases; junction bases outside the gene matches: 5. Per the germline V gene, CDR1 is MGHRA and CDR2 is YSYEKL. The CDR3 contains 15 residues. Here the CDR3 DNA reads TGCGCCAGCAGCCAAGAGACGGGAGGAATCAATGAGCAGTTCTTC. Protein sequence: CASSQETGGINEQFF.

J is TRBJ2-3 and V is TRBV5-1; TRBD1 is a possible D gene (6 bases). CDR1 is SGHRS and CDR2 is YFSETQ in the germline V gene. V dropped 2 bases and J dropped 1 base, with 14 bases sitting between them. The CDR3 runs to 16 residues. The CDR3 DNA reads TGCGCCAGCAGCTTTTCACAGGGTCCCGGCACAGATACGCAGTATTTT. Amino acid sequence: CASSFSQGPGTDTQYF.

This clone was observed a handful of times. The chain links TRBV4-2 to TRBJ2-7; maybe TRBD2 (6 bases). CDR3 length equals 15 residues. Germline CDR1 is LGHNA and CDR2 is YNFKEQ. V was trimmed by 2 bases and J by 3 bases, leaving 14 bases between them. Written as DNA, the CDR3 is TGTGCCAGCAGCCAACAGAGGGAGGAAGGCTACGAGCAGTACTTC. This codes for CASSQQREEGYEQYF.

The J gene is TRBJ1-1, the V gene TRBV6-1; 11 bases align to TRBD1. Per the germline V gene, CDR1 is MNHNS and CDR2 is SASEGT. The trim removed 5 bases at V and 8 bases at J, leaving 4 bases unmatched. The CDR3 loop spans 13 amino acids. Written as DNA, the CDR3 is TGTGCCAGCAGTAGGACAGGGGGCATAGAAGCTTTCTTT. Protein sequence: CASSRTGGIEAFF.

CDR3 sequence reads: CASSLLGEGGYTF. DNA for the CDR3: TGCGCCAGCAGCTTGCTCGGGGAGGGTGGCTACACCTTC. This sequence joins TRBV5-1 and TRBJ1-2, with unresolved D. In germline, CDR1 is SGHRS, CDR2 YFSETQ. This CDR3 contains 13 residues. Trimming removed 1 base from V and 7 bases from J, with 11 bases in between.

A remark on this clone: Other DNA sequences of this sample code for an identical CDR3. The chain uses TRBV18 and TRBJ1-1, with 7 bases matching TRBD1. CDR1 and CDR2 (germline): KGHSH, LQKENI. The CDR3 is made up of 14 amino acids. With V trimmed by 2 bases and J by 1 base, 1 base remained unmatched. The CDR3, as DNA: TGTGCCAGCTCACCAGACAGGGCGAACACTGAAGCTTTCTTT. Encoded protein: CASSPDRANTEAFF. The full variable domain, with the rest looked up from reference TRBV18 and TRBJ1-1, is NAGVMQNPRHLVRRRGQEARLRCSPMKGHSHVYWYRQLPEEGLKFMVYLQKENIIDESGMPKERFSAEFPKEGPSILRIQQVVRGDSAAYFCASSPDRANTEAFFGQGTRLTVV.

This chain links TRBV30 with TRBJ2-5; 12 bases match TRBD2. V was clipped by 2 bases and J by 7 bases; unmatched bases: 2. Germline V gene lookup returns CDR1 GTSNPN and CDR2 SVGIG (reference sequence). This CDR3 has 13 amino acids. The CDR3 region has the DNA TGTGCCTGGAGTTTGGGACTAGCGGGGACCCAGTACTTC. The encoded protein is CAWSLGLAGTQYF.

This chain uses TRBV11-2 with TRBJ2-7, with 7 bases identical to TRBD2. V trimming: 4 bases; J trimming: 2 bases; junction bases outside the gene matches: 5. There are 14 residues in the CDR3. Per germline, CDR1 SGHAT and CDR2 FQNNGV. This chain's CDR3 is CASSSWGGAYEQYF. As DNA, the CDR3 is TGTGCCAGCAGCTCCTGGGGGGGGGCCTACGAGCAGTACTTC. Looking up the rest from reference TRBV11-2 and TRBJ2-7 gives the full variable domain: EAGVAQSPRYKIIEKRQSVAFWCNPISGHATLYWYQQILGQGPKLLIQFQNNGVVDDSQLPKDRFSAERLKGVDSTLKIQPAKLEDSAVYLCASSSWGGAYEQYFGPGTRLTVT.

The chain is built from TRBV5-6 and TRBJ1-5; 8 positions match TRBD1. The germline gives CDR1 SGHDT, CDR2 YYEEEE. The CDR3 consists of 15 residues. J lost 2 bases, V lost 0 bases, and 1 base had no gene match. The CDR3, as DNA: TGTGCCAGCAGCTTGGACAGGGGGGGCAATCAGCCCCAGCATTTT. This sequence encodes CASSLDRGGNQPQHF.

The genes are TRBV29-1 and TRBJ1-2; 7 nucleotides match TRBD1. The J segment lost 8 bases and the V segment lost 4 bases, leaving 7 bases of the junction unmatched. The CDR3 is 12 residues long. CDR1 SQVTM and CDR2 ANQGSEA come from the germline V gene. CDR3 nucleotide sequence: TGCAGCGTTGTGACAGGGCCGAAAGGCTACACCTTC. This codes for CSVVTGPKGYTF. Using reference TRBV29-1 and TRBJ1-2 for the parts outside the CDR3, the full variable domain is SAVISQKPSRDICQRGTSLTIQCQVDSQVTMMFWYRQQPGQSLTLIATANQGSEATYESGFVIDKFPISRPNLTFSTLTVSNMSPEDSSIYLCSVVTGPKGYTFGSGTRLTVV.

The rearrangement links TRBV11-2 to TRBJ2-5, with D hard to call. V was cut by 1 base and J by 4 bases, with 7 bases left in between. This CDR3 is built from 13 residues. Germline V gives CDR1 SGHAT, CDR2 FQNNGV. CDR3 coding DNA: TGTGCCAGCAGCTTAGTAGTTTTAGAGACCCAGTACTTC. Translation gives CASSLVVLETQYF.

V gene TRBV5-1 combines with J gene TRBJ2-5; D call uncertain. CDR1 is SGHRS and CDR2 is YFSETQ in the germline V gene. The CDR3 sequence is 14 residues long. Trimming shortened V by 4 bases and J by 4 bases, and 14 bases separated the two germline ends. The CDR3 region is CASSRSSYGETQYF. CDR3 bases: TGCGCCAGCAGCCGTAGTTCCTATGGAGAGACCCAGTACTTC.

In its sample, this clone was seen a few times. This chain uses TRBV4-1 with TRBJ2-1, with 14 nucleotides matching TRBD2. CDR1 and CDR2 (germline): MGHRA, YSYEKL. The CDR3 is 14 amino acids. The V gene end was trimmed by 8 bases and the J gene end by 10 bases; junction bases not matched to a gene: 7. CDR3 loop: CASRQGLAGVEQFF. CDR3 nucleotide sequence: TGCGCCAGCCGACAGGGACTAGCGGGAGTAGAGCAGTTCTTC.

A single count supports this clone. CDR3 bases: TGTGCCACCAGCCGGGGGGGCAGCTCCTACGAGCAGTACTTC. Its protein product is CATSRGGSSYEQYF. The chain joins TRBV15 to TRBJ2-7; 8 positions agree with TRBD2. V lost 5 bases and J lost 0; bases outside the gene matches: 3. Per germline, CDR1 LNHNV and CDR2 YYDKDF (reference sequence). CDR3 length: 14 amino acids.